Each of the 30 T cell receptor beta chains below was sequenced from the same sample in a study of blood T cell repertoires in COVID-19 (dated by TCRdb to between 2020 and 2021). Library prep was done by the immunoSEQ multiplex PCR assay. The table comes from immuneACCESS by way of TCRdb, which keeps in-frame sequences with V and J called. Part of the clones is missing from these tables; in studies checked, under half for an unresolved V gene and the rest for unknown reasons. Recorded for this sample are 200,000 to 250,000 clones; 80% to 90% of them occurred a single time. Over 1.2% of the sample is in the top ten clones. The specimen was peripheral blood. The receptor source for this set is a man at least 80 years old with acute or convalescent COVID-19.

V usage is TRBV13 and J usage is TRBJ2-5; the D gene is possibly TRBD2 (5 bases). This CDR3 is built from 13 residues. Trimming left V 1 base short and J 5 bases short, with 8 bases between. Germline values: CDR1 PRHDT, CDR2 FYEKMQ (reference sequence). The CDR3 DNA is TGTGCCAGCAGCTTAGCCCGGAGGGAGACCCAGTACTTC. This encodes CASSLARRETQYF.

The table lists this clone with a count of one. The V and J genes are TRBV11-2 and TRBJ2-7; a weak D match, TRBD1 (6 bases). The CDR3 is made up of 14 amino acids. V was pared by 1 base and J by 6 bases, with 13 bases between. Germline values: CDR1 SGHAT, CDR2 FQNNGV. Here the CDR3 reads CASSLVQGTVEQYF. The DNA for the CDR3 is TGTGCCAGCAGCTTAGTACAGGGAACCGTCGAGCAGTACTTC.

This rearrangement joins TRBV6-4 to TRBJ2-3, with 8 bases fitting TRBD2. This CDR3 is 17 amino acids long. The V segment lost 0 bases and the J segment 6 bases; nucleotides outside the gene matches: 11. Germline V gene lookup returns CDR1 MRHNA and CDR2 SNTAGT. This CDR3 reads CASSDSGLTGGLDTQYF. CDR3 DNA: TGTGCCAGCAGTGACTCGGGCCTAACGGGGGGGCTTGATACGCAGTATTTT.

The chain employs TRBV20-1 and TRBJ2-7; D is ambiguous. The CDR3 loop spans 13 amino acids. CDR1 and CDR2 from the germline V gene are DFQATT and SNEGSKA (reference sequence). Trimming cost V 3 bases and J 1 base, with 10 bases left between them. CDR3 DNA sequence: TGCAGTGCTAGTCTCGCGGATTCCTACGAGCAGTACTTC. Translating gives CSASLADSYEQYF.

V and J are TRBV7-3 and TRBJ2-1; 8 positions match TRBD2. The CDR3 consists of 15 residues. Germline loops: CDR1 SGHTA, CDR2 FQGTGA. The J segment lost 4 bases and the V segment lost 5 bases, leaving 7 bases of the junction unmatched. For the CDR3, the DNA is TGTGCCAGCAGCGAAGGAGCGGGAGTTTACAATGAGCAGTTCTTC. It codes for CASSEGAGVYNEQFF.

This chain connects TRBV15 to TRBJ1-2; possible D gene TRBD1, 6 bases. This CDR3 is 14 amino acids long. Germline-derived CDR1 and CDR2 are LNHNV and YYDKDF (reference sequence). Trimming stripped 4 bases from V and 3 bases from J, with 12 bases between. CDR3 nucleotide sequence: TGTGCCACCAGCAAGTACAGGGAAGACTATGGCTACACCTTC. Amino acids: CATSKYREDYGYTF.

This chain links TRBV6-2 or TRBV6-3 with TRBJ2-3, with a tentative D call TRBD2 (5 bases). This CDR3 is 16 amino acids long. Looked up from germline, CDR1 is MNHEY and CDR2 is SVGEGT. Trimming left V 2 bases short and J 2 bases short, with 14 bases between. The DNA for the CDR3 is TGTGCCAGCAGTTACCCACGGGGATTACTCACAGATACGCAGTATTTT. Translation gives CASSYPRGLLTDTQYF.

The V and J genes are TRBV6-6 and TRBJ2-7; 10 bases agree with TRBD2. The V gene's germline CDR1 is MNHNY and CDR2 SVGAGI (reference sequence). Trimming removed 6 bases from V and 0 bases from J; junction bases left unmatched: 8. The CDR3 consists of 16 residues. The CDR3 sequence is CASRSTRTSGSYEQYF. The DNA of the CDR3 is TGTGCCAGCAGATCGACTCGGACTAGCGGCTCCTACGAGCAGTACTTC.

The rearrangement joins TRBV3-1 (or the pseudogene TRBV3-2) to TRBJ1-5, with TRBD1 identical over 7 bases. The CDR3 is made up of 16 amino acids. Germline CDR1 reads LGHDT; CDR2 reads YNNKEL (reference sequence). The V and J ends lost 4 bases and 2 bases, in that order; junction bases with no gene match: 8. Written as DNA, the CDR3 is TGTGCCAGCAGCCGACACAGGGGAAATGGCAATCAGCCCCAGCATTTT. Amino acids: CASSRHRGNGNQPQHF.

Details on this clone: The same CDR3 arises from other DNA sequences in this sample as well. J is TRBJ2-5 and V is TRBV7-2, with a tentative D call TRBD2 (6 bases). The V gene's germline CDR1 is SGHTA and CDR2 FQGNSA. The CDR3 extends over 13 amino acids. Trimming left V 1 base short and J 5 bases short, with 8 bases between. As DNA, the CDR3 is TGTGCCAGCAGCTTAGGCAGCGGGGAGACCCAGTACTTC. Protein: CASSLGSGETQYF.

The DNA of the CDR3 is TGTGCCAGCAGCTTAGGGACGGGGGCTGAAGCTTTCTTT. Its translation is CASSLGTGAEAFF. The J gene is TRBJ1-1, the V gene TRBV11-2; weak D call: TRBD1 (5 bases). Germline V CDR1 and CDR2: SGHAT, FQNNGV. CDR3 length equals 13 residues. Trimming shortened V by 1 base and J by 6 bases, and 9 bases separated the two germline ends.

The table lists this clone with a few counts. V and J are TRBV5-6 and TRBJ1-2, with D possibly TRBD1 on 6 matching bases. The CDR3 extends over 12 amino acids. Looked up from germline, CDR1 is SGHDT and CDR2 is YYEEEE. Trimming removed 1 base from V and 7 bases from J, with 8 bases in between. In nucleotides, the CDR3 is TGTGCCAGCAGCTTGATAGGGGGTGGCTACACCTTC. This translates into CASSLIGGGYTF.

This clone was observed a single time. The chain employs TRBV18 and TRBJ1-2, with 7 bases matching TRBD1. CDR3 length: 17 amino acids. The ends lost 3 bases at V and 0 bases at J; junction bases unmatched: 10. CDR1 and CDR2 from the germline V gene are KGHSH and LQKENI. CDR3: CASSPETGLFTNYGYTF. The CDR3 nucleotides read TGTGCCAGCTCACCGGAGACAGGGTTATTTACTAACTATGGCTACACCTTC.

Points on this clone: An end of the junction differs from the germline gene, which may be a read error. The V gene is TRBV4-3, the J gene TRBJ2-7; D is unclear. Germline loops: CDR1 LGHNA, CDR2 YSLEER. The CDR3 totals 15 residues. In DNA, the CDR3 is TGCGCCAGCAGCCAATGGCCCGGGTTCTCCAACGAGCAGTACTTC. This gives the protein CASSQWPGFSNEQYF.

The CDR3 nucleotides are TGTGCCAGCAGCGGGACTAGCGGGAGCCAAGAGACCCAGTACTTC. It codes for CASSGTSGSQETQYF. The rearrangement joins TRBV7-2 to TRBJ2-5, with TRBD2 matching 14 bases. The length of the CDR3 is 15 residues. V lost 5 bases and J lost 1; bases outside the gene matches: 0. Germline values: CDR1 SGHTA, CDR2 FQGNSA.

CDR3 loop: CASSSGTGVTEAFF. DNA for the CDR3: TGCGCCAGCAGCTCCGGGACAGGGGTTACTGAAGCTTTCTTT. This sequence joins TRBV5-1 and TRBJ1-1, with 10 bases matching TRBD1. The V gene end was trimmed by 3 bases and the J gene end by 5 bases; junction bases not matched to a gene: 4. In germline, CDR1 is SGHRS, CDR2 YFSETQ. The CDR3 has 14 residues.

The rearrangement joins TRBV5-1 to TRBJ1-1, with D tentatively TRBD1 (5 bases). There are 15 residues in the CDR3. Germline assignment: CDR1 SGHRS and CDR2 YFSETQ. Trimming removed 2 bases from V and 4 bases from J, with 15 bases in between. The chain's CDR3 is CASSFVDLGGTEAFF. The DNA of the CDR3 is TGCGCCAGCAGCTTCGTGGACCTGGGGGGCACTGAAGCTTTCTTT.

As for this clone: Possible read error: a much larger clone is one base away. The rearrangement links TRBV2 to TRBJ2-2; the match to TRBD1 covers 8 bases. J was trimmed by 1 base and V by 5 bases; bases with no gene match: 3. The CDR3 is made up of 15 amino acids. Germline V CDR1 and CDR2: SNHLY, FYNNEI. The CDR3: CASSLGTGNTGELFF. Written as DNA, the CDR3 is TGTGCCAGCAGTCTTGGGACAGGGAACACCGGGGAGCTGTTTTTT.

This sequence joins TRBV9 and TRBJ2-1; TRBD2 aligns across 8 bases. The V segment lost 4 bases and the J segment 4 bases; nucleotides outside the gene matches: 7. The CDR3 is 15 residues long. The germline V gene encodes CDR1 SGDLS and CDR2 YYNGEE. CDR3 DNA sequence: TGTGCCAGCAGCCCCGATAGCGGGGAGTACAATGAGCAGTTCTTC. Translating it yields CASSPDSGEYNEQFF. The full variable domain, in which reference TRBV9 and TRBJ2-1 provide the parts outside the CDR3, is DSGVTQTPKHLITATGQRVTLRCSPRSGDLSVYWYQQSLDQGLQFLIQYYNGEERAKGNILERFSAQQFPDLHSELNLSSLELGDSALYFCASSPDSGEYNEQFFGPGTRLTVL.

The CDR3 sequence is CASSVGTGVAGPQHF. The CDR3, as DNA: TGTGCCAGCAGCGTTGGGACAGGTGTAGCAGGGCCCCAGCATTTT. The chain links TRBV9 to TRBJ1-5, with 8 bases identical to TRBD1. The trim removed 2 bases at V and 9 bases at J, leaving 10 bases unmatched. The CDR3 sequence is 15 residues long. Germline assignment: CDR1 SGDLS and CDR2 YYNGEE. The full variable domain, its missing parts supplied by reference TRBV9 and TRBJ1-5, is DSGVTQTPKHLITATGQRVTLRCSPRSGDLSVYWYQQSLDQGLQFLIQYYNGEERAKGNILERFSAQQFPDLHSELNLSSLELGDSALYFCASSVGTGVAGPQHFGDGTRLSIL.

This clone was observed once. The rearrangement links TRBV5-4 to TRBJ1-4, with 8 bases lining up with TRBD1. Germline values: CDR1 SGHNT, CDR2 YYREEE (reference sequence). V trimming: 4 bases; J trimming: 4 bases; junction bases outside the gene matches: 6. There are 15 residues in the CDR3. The CDR3 bases are TGTGCCAGCAGCCCTGGGACAGGTGATAATGAAAAACTGTTTTTT. Translation: CASSPGTGDNEKLFF.

The chain is built from TRBV29-1 and TRBJ2-7; D gene uncertain. Between the trimmed V and J ends, which lost 3 bases and 0 bases, there was a span of 6 bases. Germline CDR1 reads SQVTM; CDR2 reads ANQGSEA. This CDR3 region has 12 residues. The CDR3 DNA follows: TGCAGCGTTGAGGAGAACTCCTACGAGCAGTACTTC. Translation: CSVEENSYEQYF.

The V and J genes are TRBV5-4 and TRBJ2-1; D uncertain. The V end was cut by 4 bases, the J end by 6 bases, with 17 bases between. The CDR3 totals 15 residues. The germline gives CDR1 SGHNT, CDR2 YYREEE (reference sequence). DNA of the CDR3: TGTGCCAGCAGCGTGTTTGAGCCCTTCCTCAATGAGCAGTTCTTC. Protein product: CASSVFEPFLNEQFF.

V usage is TRBV10-3 and J usage is TRBJ2-2, with no clear D. The CDR3 runs to 12 residues. CDR1 is ENHRY, CDR2 SYGVKD, per germline. V lost 7 bases to trimming and J lost 1 base, with 4 bases between them. The CDR3: CAINRNTGELFF. The CDR3, as DNA: TGTGCCATCAATCGGAACACCGGGGAGCTGTTTTTT.

The chain uses TRBV5-4 and TRBJ2-3; TRBD1 might be the D (5 bases). Germline V gives CDR1 SGHNT, CDR2 YYREEE (reference sequence). This CDR3 region has 14 residues. V was trimmed by 0 bases and J by 2 bases, leaving 7 bases between them. This chain's CDR3 is CASSLGQNTDTQYF. The CDR3 DNA is TGTGCCAGCAGCTTGGGACAGAACACAGATACGCAGTATTTT.

The chain couples TRBV4-2 to TRBJ2-5; TRBD1 matches at 7 bases. The CDR3 runs 18 residues. With 2 bases clipped from V and 5 bases from J, the junction kept 17 bases outside the gene matches. Germline V gives CDR1 LGHNA, CDR2 YNFKEQ. The DNA for the CDR3 is TGTGCCAGCAGCCAAAACAATCAACAGGGGATAGTAGGGGAGACCCAGTACTTC. Its protein product is CASSQNNQQGIVGETQYF.

This chain connects TRBV11-3 to TRBJ2-1; TRBD2 matches 8 bases. Per the germline V gene, CDR1 is SGHNT and CDR2 is YENEEA. The CDR3 covers 16 residues. J gave up 8 bases and V 3 bases, and 12 bases lay outside the gene matches. CDR3 DNA: TGTGCCAGCAGCTTCGGGCAGCGGGGGTTGGGGGATGAGCAGTTCTTC. Translated: CASSFGQRGLGDEQFF.

The CDR3 sequence: CASSDDRANIAGELFF. The CDR3 DNA reads TGTGCCAGCAGTGATGACAGGGCAAATATAGCCGGGGAGCTGTTTTTT. The V gene is TRBV6-4, the J gene TRBJ2-2; 7 bases match TRBD1. The germline gives CDR1 MRHNA, CDR2 SNTAGT. This CDR3 contains 16 residues. The V and J ends lost 3 bases and 6 bases, in that order; junction bases with no gene match: 10.

The chain couples TRBV28 to TRBJ1-2, with a possible D match to TRBD1 (5 bases). This CDR3 is built from 12 residues. V was shortened by 9 bases and J by 8 bases, with 16 bases between the two germline ends. Germline V CDR1 and CDR2: MDHEN, SYDVKM. As DNA, the CDR3 is TGTGCCAGTCGGGGGGACTTGCGGGGCTACACCTTC. It is translated as CASRGDLRGYTF.

This clone was counted ten times or more. J is TRBJ1-1 and V is TRBV20-1; no reliable D call. This CDR3 has 10 residues. V lost 3 bases, J lost 11 bases, and 10 bases lay in between. CDR1 DFQATT and CDR2 SNEGSKA come from the germline V gene (reference sequence). CDR3 DNA: TGCAGTGCTAGTTCCGGGTTGGCTTTCTTT. Protein product: CSASSGLAFF.